Here is one TCR beta chain with its context. The CDR3 totals 13 residues. Trimming took off 1 base at V and 6 bases at J, with 6 bases between the two ends. These data are taken from a study of blood T cell repertoires in COVID-19. On the study more broadly: Samples taken during acute and convalescent COVID-19 were collected in the United States, Italy and Spain. In each case, the material was cDNA or gDNA derived from T cells, B-cell-depleted T cells, or PBMCs.

Original processing methods: Amplification of reference gene primers was used by the study to estimate nucleated cell counts. TCRdb's table, derived via immunoSEQ multiplex PCR, lists solely in-frame clones and lacks some. V, J and clone size were drawn from that table, and D and trimming were deduced from the DNA. The sample has 200,000 to 250,000 clones; roughly 84% are singletons. This chain uses TRBV12-3 or TRBV12-4 with TRBJ2-2; D is unresolved. The specimen was peripheral blood. This receptor was obtained from a woman older than 75 with active or convalescent COVID-19. CDR3 in DNA: TGTGCCAGCAGTTTAGGAGGCCCCGGGGAGCTGTTTTTT. It yields the protein CASSLGGPGELFF.